Listed here are 22 T cell receptor beta chains from one sample, sequenced in a study of shared clonotypes between healthy human individuals. Sequencing used immunoSEQ multiplex PCR; TCRdb keeps in-frame clones, though not all of them. The table includes roughly 1.5 million clones, approximately 98% detected once. The sample comprised naive CD4+ T cells sorted from blood. Documented subset: CD45RA+ positively selected. All receptors derive from a man aged 25-45 years in good health.

The J gene is TRBJ2-7, the V gene TRBV30; 8 bases map to TRBD2. The CDR3 is 16 residues long. Germline V CDR1 and CDR2: GTSNPN, SVGIG (reference sequence). J lost 2 bases, V lost 3 bases, and 12 bases had no gene match. This chain's CDR3 is CAWSPRARAGAYEQYF. The CDR3 nucleotides are TGTGCCTGGAGCCCCCGGGCAAGAGCGGGAGCCTACGAGCAGTACTTC.

CDR3 sequence: CASGQWGPEDEQFF. The CDR3 nucleotides read TGTGCCAGCGGACAATGGGGACCGGAGGATGAGCAGTTCTTC. The V gene is TRBV7-9, the J gene TRBJ2-1; the D gene could be TRBD1 or TRBD2 (5 bases each). The CDR3 is made up of 14 amino acids. Trimming left V 8 bases short and J 8 bases short, with 19 bases between. Germline assignment: CDR1 SEHNR and CDR2 FQNEAQ (reference sequence).

The CDR3 bases are TGTGCCAGCAGTGAAGTTAGTTCCTACGAGCAGTACTTC. Its protein is CASSEVSSYEQYF. The chain has TRBV25-1 and TRBJ2-7; D gene ambiguous. V was cut by 2 bases and J by 1 base, with 6 bases left in between. This CDR3 contains 13 residues. Looked up from germline, CDR1 is MGHDK and CDR2 is SYGVNS.

The chain combines TRBV7-6 with TRBJ2-3; 8 positions agree with TRBD1. The junction had 8 bases not matched to a gene; V was cut back by 2 bases and J by 4 bases. The CDR3 is 16 amino acids. Germline CDR1 SGHVS, CDR2 FNYEAQ. The CDR3, as DNA: TGTGCCAGCAGCTTATCGTGGCAGGGGGCCGCAGATACGCAGTATTTT. It specifies CASSLSWQGAADTQYF.

The chain uses TRBV27 and TRBJ2-7; TRBD2 matches 7 bases. The ends lost 5 bases at V and 6 bases at J; junction bases unmatched: 10. This CDR3 is 14 amino acids long. The germline V gene encodes CDR1 MNHEY and CDR2 SMNVEV (reference sequence). The CDR3 region has the DNA TGTGCCAGCAGTGAGCGCGGGAGAAGGGGCGAGCAGTACTTC. Protein sequence: CASSERGRRGEQYF.

The V and J genes are TRBV5-4 and TRBJ2-7, with TRBD1 matching over 9 bases. The junction had 10 bases not matched to a gene; V was cut back by 4 bases and J by 5 bases. The CDR3 has 15 amino acids. Germline assignment: CDR1 SGHNT and CDR2 YYREEE (reference sequence). The CDR3 is CASSVVGDRVDEQYF. The DNA for the CDR3 is TGTGCCAGCAGCGTTGTAGGGGACAGGGTAGACGAGCAGTACTTC. The whole variable domain, filled in from reference TRBV5-4 and TRBJ2-7, reads ETGVTQSPTHLIKTRGQQVTLRCSSQSGHNTVSWYQQALGQGPQFIFQYYREEENGRGNFPPRFSGLQFPNYSSELNVNALELDDSALYLCASSVVGDRVDEQYFGPGTRLTVT.

This chain joins TRBV11-2 and TRBJ2-1, with 10 bases identical to TRBD2. Germline values: CDR1 SGHAT, CDR2 FQNNGV. This CDR3 is 17 amino acids long. After removal of 5 bases from V and 2 bases from J, the junction contained 9 bases not matched to a gene. The CDR3 region is CASSPYRTSGAYNEQFF. The CDR3 DNA reads as TGTGCCAGCAGCCCATACCGGACTAGCGGAGCCTACAATGAGCAGTTCTTC. Using reference TRBV11-2 and TRBJ2-1 for the parts outside the CDR3, the full variable domain is EAGVAQSPRYKIIEKRQSVAFWCNPISGHATLYWYQQILGQGPKLLIQFQNNGVVDDSQLPKDRFSAERLKGVDSTLKIQPAKLEDSAVYLCASSPYRTSGAYNEQFFGPGTRLTVL.

The genes are TRBV7-6 and TRBJ2-5, with D perhaps given as TRBD1 or TRBD2 (5 bases each). Germline lookup yields CDR1 SGHVS and CDR2 FNYEAQ. Deletions cut 5 bases from V and 5 bases from J, with 15 bases between. The CDR3 is 14 residues long. CDR3 DNA sequence: TGTGCCAGCAGCCCGGGACCATTTGGGGAGACCCAGTACTTC. Translation: CASSPGPFGETQYF.

The chain carries TRBV6-5 and TRBJ2-3; D unresolved. The CDR3 covers 11 residues. V lost 4 bases and J 6 bases, leaving 5 bases between the germline ends. Germline CDR1 and CDR2: MNHEY and SVGAGI. CDR3 sequence: CASSFKDTQYF. In DNA, the CDR3 is TGTGCCAGCAGTTTTAAGGATACGCAGTATTTT.

The chain joins TRBV6-8 to TRBJ2-2; no clear D. CDR1 MNHGY and CDR2 SAAAGT come from the germline V gene. Deletions cut 4 bases from V and 7 bases from J, with 13 bases between. The CDR3 length is 14 residues. DNA for the CDR3: TGTGCCAGCAGTTCTTCCCCCACCGGCGGGGAGCTGTTTTTT. Amino acids: CASSSSPTGGELFF.

The chain combines TRBV5-1 with TRBJ2-5, with TRBD1 matching over 9 bases. J lost 4 bases, V lost 3 bases, and 16 bases had no gene match. CDR3 length equals 18 residues. In germline, CDR1 is SGHRS, CDR2 YFSETQ. The DNA for the CDR3 is TGCGCCAGCAGCTCTTGGTCCGGGACAGGGAAGCTCCGAGAGACCCAGTACTTC. It specifies CASSSWSGTGKLRETQYF.

To note about this clone: Other DNA variants within this sample encode the same CDR3. The V call is TRBV7-9, the J call TRBJ2-1; no reliable D call. The germline V gene encodes CDR1 SEHNR and CDR2 FQNEAQ (reference sequence). The V end was cut by 5 bases, the J end by 6 bases, with 5 bases between. The length of the CDR3 is 11 residues. The DNA of the CDR3 is TGTGCCAGCAGCCCCTCCAATGAGCAGTTCTTC. It encodes CASSPSNEQFF.

The chain has TRBV14 and TRBJ2-3; no reliable D call. There are 14 residues in the CDR3. V dropped 4 bases and J dropped 6 bases, with 14 bases sitting between them. CDR1 is SGHDN, CDR2 FVKESK, per germline. For the CDR3, the DNA is TGTGCCAGCAGCCGCGGACGGCCGCAGGATACGCAGTATTTT. Translating gives CASSRGRPQDTQYF.

The chain has TRBV6-1 and TRBJ2-1, with 11 nucleotides matching TRBD2. The CDR3 is 14 amino acids. Per the germline V gene, CDR1 is MNHNS and CDR2 is SASEGT. V shed 7 bases, J shed 6 bases, and the junction held 5 bases outside the gene matches. Here the CDR3 reads CASNLAGGINEQFF. The CDR3 DNA is TGTGCCAGCAATCTAGCGGGAGGCATCAATGAGCAGTTCTTC.

This rearrangement joins TRBV6-1 to TRBJ2-7; the match to TRBD2 covers 7 bases. The trim removed 10 bases at V and 0 bases at J, leaving 9 bases unmatched. The CDR3 is 14 residues long. Germline CDR1 reads MNHNS; CDR2 reads SASEGT. The CDR3 DNA is TGTGCCACCATAAGCAGGACTAGCTCCTACGAGCAGTACTTC. This translates into CATISRTSSYEQYF.

This clone was recorded once. The chain combines TRBV9 with TRBJ2-3; D perhaps matches TRBD2 (6 bases). The CDR3 extends over 14 amino acids. Per the germline V gene, CDR1 is SGDLS and CDR2 is YYNGEE. With 2 bases removed from V and 6 bases from J, the gap between germline ends came to 13 bases. The CDR3 loop reads CASSVYRDSDTQYF. The CDR3 DNA reads as TGTGCCAGCAGCGTTTACCGGGACTCCGATACGCAGTATTTT.

This sequence joins TRBV14 and TRBJ1-3; D is uncertain. V lost 4 bases and J lost 0, with 13 bases in between. CDR1 SGHDN and CDR2 FVKESK come from the germline V gene. CDR3 length: 16 residues. CDR3 in DNA: TGTGCCAGCAGCCTTACCGGCGGTGTCTCTGGAAACACCATATATTTT. Its protein product is CASSLTGGVSGNTIYF.

J is TRBJ2-3 and V is TRBV29-1; D uncertain. The CDR3 is 14 amino acids. V gave up 3 bases and J gave up 0 bases, with 10 bases separating them. In germline, CDR1 is SQVTM, CDR2 ANQGSEA. For the CDR3, the DNA is TGCAGCGTTGAGAGCACCTACAGCACAGATACGCAGTATTTT. Protein sequence: CSVESTYSTDTQYF.

The chain links TRBV19 to TRBJ2-6; 10 bases map to TRBD1. V was clipped by 5 bases and J by 0 bases; unmatched bases: 7. Germline values: CDR1 LNHDA, CDR2 SQIVND (reference sequence). This CDR3 region has 18 residues. DNA of the CDR3: TGTGCCAGTAGTCCTAGACAGGGGGCTCTCTCTGGGGCCAACGTCCTGACTTTC. Its protein is CASSPRQGALSGANVLTF. Supplemented by reference TRBV19 and TRBJ2-6, the full variable domain reads DGGITQSPKYLFRKEGQNVTLSCEQNLNHDAMYWYRQDPGQGLRLIYYSQIVNDFQKGDIAEGYSVSREKKESFPLTVTSAQKNPTAFYLCASSPRQGALSGANVLTFGAGSRLTVL.

CDR3 sequence (DNA): TGTGCCAGCAGTGAATACAGGAACACCGGGGAGCTGTTTTTT. It encodes CASSEYRNTGELFF. V gene TRBV2 combines with J gene TRBJ2-2, with unresolved D. The V gene lost 2 bases and the J gene lost 1 base, with 5 bases spanning the gap. CDR3 length: 14 residues. CDR1 is SNHLY, CDR2 FYNNEI, per germline.

This clone was recorded once. The chain is built from TRBV6-5 and TRBJ2-4; TRBD1 is a possible D gene (6 bases). Trimming stripped 7 bases from V and 3 bases from J, with 13 bases between. The CDR3 contains 14 residues. Per germline, CDR1 MNHEY and CDR2 SVGAGI. Written as DNA, the CDR3 is TGTGCCAGCAACCAGGGGCAGAACAAAAACATTCAGTACTTC. This codes for CASNQGQNKNIQYF.

The rearrangement uses TRBV10-3 and TRBJ2-5; D ambiguous. Trimming shortened V by 3 bases and J by 5 bases, and 10 bases separated the two germline ends. The CDR3 is made up of 13 amino acids. Germline-derived CDR1 and CDR2 are ENHRY and SYGVKD. The CDR3 reads CAISDGSPETQYF. Here the CDR3 DNA reads TGTGCCATCAGTGACGGATCCCCGGAGACCCAGTACTTC.